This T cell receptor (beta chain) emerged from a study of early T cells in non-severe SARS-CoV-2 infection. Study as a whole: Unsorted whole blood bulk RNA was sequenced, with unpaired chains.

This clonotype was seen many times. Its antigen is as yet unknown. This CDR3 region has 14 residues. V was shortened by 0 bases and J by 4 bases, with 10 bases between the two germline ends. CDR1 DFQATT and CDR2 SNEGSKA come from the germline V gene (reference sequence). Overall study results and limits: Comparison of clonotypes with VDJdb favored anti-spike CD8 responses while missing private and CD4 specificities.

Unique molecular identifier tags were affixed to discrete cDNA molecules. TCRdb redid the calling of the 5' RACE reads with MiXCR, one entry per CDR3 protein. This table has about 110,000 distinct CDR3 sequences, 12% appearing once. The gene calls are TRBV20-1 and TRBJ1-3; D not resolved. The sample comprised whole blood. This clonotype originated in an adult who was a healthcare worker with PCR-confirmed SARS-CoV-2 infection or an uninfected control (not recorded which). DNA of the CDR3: TGCAGTGCTAGAGACCCATCAGGAGGAAACACCATATATTTT. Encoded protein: CSARDPSGGNTIYF.